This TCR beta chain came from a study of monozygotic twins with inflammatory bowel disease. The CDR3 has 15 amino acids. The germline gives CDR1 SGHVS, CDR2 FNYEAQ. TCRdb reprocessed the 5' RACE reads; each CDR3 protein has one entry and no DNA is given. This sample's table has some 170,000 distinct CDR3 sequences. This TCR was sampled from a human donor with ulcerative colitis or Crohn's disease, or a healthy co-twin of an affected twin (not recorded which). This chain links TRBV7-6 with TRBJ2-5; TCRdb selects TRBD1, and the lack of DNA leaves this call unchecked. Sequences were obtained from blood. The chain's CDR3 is CASSLARGSQETQYF.